The 18 T cell receptor beta chains reported below all come from one sample, sequenced in a study of blood T cell repertoires in COVID-19. Profiled with immunoSEQ multiplex PCR; TCRdb holds only in-frame clones, not every one. Of 25,000 to 35,000 clones listed, around 80% are singletons. The sequenced material came from peripheral blood. The receptor source for this set is an elderly woman with acute or convalescent COVID-19.

The chain has TRBV7-9 and TRBJ1-6, with 9 bases fitting TRBD1. From germline, CDR1 is SEHNR and CDR2 FQNEAQ (reference sequence). The CDR3 totals 14 residues. V was clipped by 5 bases and J by 8 bases; unmatched bases: 4. CDR3 in amino acids: CASSRDRVDSPLHF. The CDR3 nucleotides are TGTGCCAGCAGCCGGGACAGGGTGGATTCACCCCTCCACTTT.

In its sample, this clone ranks as large (0.1 to 1%). The junction departs from the called germline gene at one end, perhaps through a read error. CDR3 DNA: TGCGCCAGCAGGCGACAGGGGAACGCTGAAGCTTTCTTT. Translating it yields CASRRQGNAEAFF. The chain combines TRBV5-1 with TRBJ1-1; 8 bases are shared with TRBD1. CDR3 length equals 13 residues. The germline V gene encodes CDR1 SGHRS and CDR2 YFSETQ.

J is TRBJ1-5 and V is TRBV19; no clear D. The CDR3 totals 14 residues. The V and J ends lost 3 bases and 6 bases respectively, with 12 bases between them. Looked up from germline, CDR1 is LNHDA and CDR2 is SQIVND (reference sequence). The CDR3 is CASSMAETGQPQHF. In DNA form, the CDR3 reads TGTGCCAGTAGTATGGCGGAAACCGGTCAGCCCCAGCATTTT.

The chain's CDR3 is CASSNRVGNNQPQHF. CDR3 sequence (DNA): TGTGCCAGTAGTAACAGGGTTGGAAACAATCAGCCCCAGCATTTT. J is TRBJ1-5 and V is TRBV19; D possibly corresponds to TRBD1 (6 bases). V was shortened by 4 bases and J by 3 bases, with 13 bases between the two germline ends. Germline CDR1 reads LNHDA; CDR2 reads SQIVND (reference sequence). The length of the CDR3 is 15 residues.

V is TRBV11-2 and J is TRBJ2-1, with TRBD2 identical over 7 bases. In germline, CDR1 is SGHAT, CDR2 FQNNGV. CDR3 length: 16 amino acids. The junction had 5 bases not matched to a gene; V was cut back by 3 bases and J by 0 bases. The CDR3 here is CASSLGGSLSYNEQFF. The CDR3 region has the DNA TGTGCCAGCAGCTTGGGCGGGAGCCTCTCCTACAATGAGCAGTTCTTC.

The rearrangement uses TRBV4-1 and TRBJ2-7, with D tentatively TRBD2 (6 bases). Germline-derived CDR1 and CDR2 are MGHRA and YSYEKL. The CDR3 is made up of 14 amino acids. The V end was cut by 0 bases, the J end by 5 bases, with 11 bases between. The CDR3 is CASSQDWGGNEQYF. The CDR3 coding sequence is TGCGCCAGCAGCCAAGATTGGGGAGGAAACGAGCAGTACTTC.

The chain has TRBV5-1 and TRBJ2-3; tentatively, D is TRBD1 (5 bases). Trimming removed 4 bases from V and 2 bases from J, with 17 bases in between. The CDR3 loop spans 16 amino acids. Germline-derived CDR1 and CDR2 are SGHRS and YFSETQ. CDR3 amino acids: CASSVAPRVDTDTQYF. The DNA for the CDR3 is TGCGCCAGCAGCGTAGCCCCCAGGGTTGACACAGATACGCAGTATTTT.

The chain couples TRBV7-2 to TRBJ2-1, with D tentatively TRBD2 (5 bases). The CDR3 is made up of 14 amino acids. Trimming stripped 5 bases from V and 2 bases from J, with 10 bases between. The germline V gene has CDR1 SGHTA and CDR2 FQGNSA. CDR3 loop: CASSGVGAYNEQFF. The CDR3 DNA is TGTGCCAGCAGCGGGGTCGGGGCCTACAATGAGCAGTTCTTC.

The V call is TRBV19, the J call TRBJ1-5; D is ambiguous. The germline V gene has CDR1 LNHDA and CDR2 SQIVND (reference sequence). CDR3 length equals 14 residues. The V end was cut by 3 bases, the J end by 5 bases, with 11 bases between. The CDR3 DNA is TGTGCCAGTAGTATCTTTTGGGGAGATCAGCCCCAGCATTTT. Translation gives CASSIFWGDQPQHF.

This chain connects TRBV21-1 to TRBJ2-7; TRBD1, the table's D call, was not compared with the DNA. TRBV21-1 corresponds to a pseudogene. The CDR3 is made up of 15 amino acids. This chain's CDR3 is CASSKGGQPSYEQYF. CDR3 sequence (DNA): TGTGCCAGCAGCAAAGGGGGACAGCCCTCCTACGAGCAGTACTTC.

The rearrangement links TRBV7-2 to TRBJ1-1; D perhaps matches TRBD1 (6 bases). The CDR3 consists of 14 residues. CDR1 and CDR2 (germline): SGHTA, FQGNSA. Trimming took off 5 bases at V and 7 bases at J, with 17 bases between the two ends. The CDR3, as DNA: TGTGCCAGCAGCGTAGGGGGAGGGTTCGGTGAAGCTTTCTTT. Amino acids: CASSVGGGFGEAFF. Filled out from reference TRBV7-2 and TRBJ1-1, the complete variable domain reads GAGVSQSPSNKVTEKGKDVELRCDPISGHTALYWYRQSLGQGLEFLIYFQGNSAPDKSGLPSDRFSAERTGGSVSTLTIQRTQQEDSAVYLCASSVGGGFGEAFFGQGTRLTVV.

The chain is built from TRBV28 and TRBJ2-7; TRBD1 agrees at 11 bases. Germline V gives CDR1 MDHEN, CDR2 SYDVKM. The CDR3 has 14 residues. J gave up 6 bases and V 4 bases, and 5 bases lay outside the gene matches. For the CDR3, the DNA is TGTGCCAGCAGTTCCCCCGGGACAGGGGGCGAGCAGTACTTC. Translated, it gives CASSSPGTGGEQYF.

The rearrangement joins TRBV14 to TRBJ2-2; TRBD2 matches at 7 bases. V shed 4 bases and J 7 bases; nucleotides not matched to a gene: 9. The CDR3 length is 15 residues. Germline CDR1 and CDR2: SGHDN and FVKESK. The CDR3 sequence: CASSRPGGGGGELFF. As DNA, the CDR3 is TGTGCCAGCAGCCGACCGGGAGGCGGGGGCGGGGAGCTGTTTTTT.

The chain uses TRBV3-1 (or the pseudogene TRBV3-2) and TRBJ2-2, with a tentative D call TRBD2 (5 bases). Germline CDR1 reads LGHDT; CDR2 reads YNNKEL (reference sequence). The CDR3 length is 14 residues. Trimming left V 6 bases short and J 6 bases short, with 14 bases between. The CDR3 loop reads CASSLAKGAGELFF. The CDR3 coding sequence is TGTGCCAGCAGTTTAGCGAAGGGCGCCGGGGAGCTGTTTTTT.

V gene TRBV11-2 combines with J gene TRBJ1-5; 8 bases map to TRBD1. Germline V gene data show CDR1 as SGHAT and CDR2 as FQNNGV. This CDR3 is built from 15 residues. V shed 4 bases, J shed 2 bases, and the junction held 4 bases outside the gene matches. The DNA for the CDR3 is TGTGCCAGCAGCTCGGGACAGGCAGGCAATCAGCCCCAGCATTTT. Amino acid sequence: CASSSGQAGNQPQHF.

The chain recombines TRBV15 with TRBJ2-3; weak D call: TRBD2 (7 bases). The germline CDR1 and CDR2 sequences are LNHNV and YYDKDF (reference sequence). The CDR3 extends over 15 amino acids. Trimming cost V 9 bases and J 1 base, with 17 bases left between them. This CDR3 is CATESGRGRTDTQYF. In nucleotides, the CDR3 is TGTGCCACGGAATCCGGGCGGGGGCGCACAGATACGCAGTATTTT.

V gene TRBV24-1 combines with J gene TRBJ2-3, with D possibly matching TRBD2 (6 bases). Per germline, CDR1 KGHDR and CDR2 SFDVKD. Trimming stripped 4 bases from V and 5 bases from J, with 12 bases between. The length of the CDR3 is 14 residues. DNA of the CDR3: TGTGCCACCAGTGACCGGGGAGGTGGAGATACGCAGTATTTT. Amino acid sequence: CATSDRGGGDTQYF.

This clone has just a few counts. This chain uses TRBV18 with TRBJ2-6; 13 bases are shared with TRBD2. The CDR3 consists of 18 residues. The junction had 4 bases not matched to a gene; V was cut back by 3 bases and J by 2 bases. Per germline, CDR1 KGHSH and CDR2 LQKENI. The CDR3 nucleotides read TGTGCCAGCTCACCGCGACTAGCGGGGGGCCCTGGGGCCAACGTCCTGACTTTC. This translates into CASSPRLAGGPGANVLTF.